This T cell receptor beta chain was observed in a study of blood T cell repertoires in COVID-19. Study details: Sites in the United States, Italy and Spain provided acute and convalescent COVID-19 samples. PBMCs, B-cell-depleted T cells, or T cells were the source of the cDNA or gDNA that made up the material.

TCRdb's table, derived via immunoSEQ multiplex PCR, lists solely in-frame clones and lacks some. The sample lists 200,000 to 300,000 clones, around 88% occurring once. V was pared by 3 bases and J by 9 bases, with 17 bases between. This CDR3 contains 15 residues. The germline gives CDR1 KGHDR, CDR2 SFDVKD. Membership in each cohort depended on participant-reported clinical history. This sequence joins TRBV24-1 and TRBJ2-1, with a possible D match to TRBD2 (5 bases). This TCR came from a woman in her thirties or forties with acute COVID-19. Sequencing used PBMCs or T cells enriched from blood (not recorded which). DNA for the CDR3: TGTGCCACCAGTGATACCCGGTCTAGCTCCACTGAGCAGTTCTTC. Translating it yields CATSDTRSSSTEQFF.